The T cell receptor (beta chain) under discussion was sequenced for a study of blood T cell repertoires in COVID-19. Looking at the study overall: From T cells, B-cell-depleted T cells, or PBMCs came the material, which was cDNA or gDNA.

Per the authors' pipeline: Nucleated cell number was recorded as an estimate derived from reference gene primer amplification. The data were produced by immunoSEQ multiplex PCR, yet TCRdb's version contains in-frame clones alone and is incomplete. The V and J calls and clone size were taken over from that table, and D and trimming were inferred from the DNA. This table has about 140,000 clones, around 84% appearing once. The receptor's source is a woman aged 45-65 years with acute or convalescent COVID-19. Input material: peripheral blood.

The CDR3 region has the DNA TGTGCCAGCAGCTTTTTAGGGGGGGCTTCTAAGGCCAACGTCCTGACTTTC. Amino acid sequence: CASSFLGGASKANVLTF. The rearrangement joins TRBV5-4 to TRBJ2-6; weak D call: TRBD2 (7 bases). This CDR3 spans 17 amino acids. Trimming left V 2 bases short and J 6 bases short, with 18 bases between. The germline V gene encodes CDR1 SGHNT and CDR2 YYREEE (reference sequence).